The source of this T cell receptor (beta chain) is a study of CD8+ T cells in alopecia areata. Study overall: The study gave tofacitinib for 6 to 18 months, then 6 months off drug.

Reverse transcribed after extraction, RNA yielded cDNA as the sequencing template. TCRdb's copy holds only in-frame clones and misses some; the assay was immunoSEQ multiplex PCR. Of 100,000 to 150,000 clones listed, around 50% were seen once; the top ten hold less than 5.5%. Germline CDR1 SGHNT, CDR2 YYREEE (reference sequence). V lost 2 bases and J lost 13; bases outside the gene matches: 12. CDR3 size: 14 residues. This clone was counted a few times. The chain recombines TRBV5-4 with TRBJ2-4, with TRBD1 matching over 7 bases. This receptor was obtained from a human donor with alopecia areata. This specimen consisted of CD4+ T cells sorted from blood, obtained at week 0. CDR3 DNA sequence: TGTGCCAGCAGCTTTCAGGGGGTAGGAGGTCCCCAGTACTTC. Translated, it gives CASSFQGVGGPQYF.